The entry that follows covers one T cell receptor beta chain sequence. The CDR3 has 12 residues. The ends were cut back, 4 bases at V and 5 bases at J, with 9 bases in the middle. Germline V gene sequence: CDR1 SGHRS, CDR2 YFSETQ. This specimen comes from a study of OX40 agonist ivuxolimab in advanced cancers. About the study: Ivuxolimab, an antibody that agonizes OX40 (CD134), was administered to the patients.

Sequenced by immunoSEQ multiplex PCR; TCRdb stores in-frame clones only, minus some. The profile shows approximately 56,000 clones, about 81% of them singletons. V and J are TRBV5-1 and TRBJ1-1; D uncertain. This TCR came from an adult with an advanced solid tumor such as melanoma, head and neck, liver or kidney cancer. The sample in question was CD4+ or CD8+ T cells sorted from blood, obtained in a trial of the OX40 agonist ivuxolimab. CDR3 region: CASSPWGTEAFF. The CDR3 DNA sequence: TGCGCCAGCAGCCCGTGGGGAACTGAAGCTTTCTTT.